Following are 4 T cell receptor beta chains from one sample sequenced in a study of vaccination effects on CD4 cells after COVID-19. Sequencing in the ViraFEST assay came after antigen-specific CD4+ T cells had been expanded with viral peptide pools, which were used to stimulate PBMC. Following an approximately 9-day culture, CD4+ T cells were purified. This person's SARS-CoV-2 infection, confirmed by PCR, occurred between March and December 2020. No antigens are known for them. Profiling relied on immunoSEQ multiplex PCR, and the TCRdb table lists in-frame clones only, not all of them. The sample has 55,000 or so clones, 76% seen once. The sequences come from CD4+ T cells from PBMCs cultured with HIV peptides, collected before COVID-19 vaccination. Subset here: HIV-1 Nef peptide pool negative control/reference culture. The source of these receptors is a human donor who had a prior SARS-CoV-2 infection.

The rearrangement joins TRBV7-9 to TRBJ2-5; 11 nucleotides match TRBD2. The germline V gene has CDR1 SEHNR and CDR2 FQNEAQ (reference sequence). There are 14 residues in the CDR3. V was pared by 5 bases and J by 7 bases, with 6 bases of the junction left unmatched. Here the CDR3 reads CASSPGLADGTQYF. DNA of the CDR3: TGTGCCAGCAGCCCGGGACTAGCGGACGGGACCCAGTACTTC.

The sample holds a few counts of this clone. The V gene is TRBV7-2, the J gene TRBJ2-3, with TRBD2 matching over 7 bases. The CDR3 length is 14 residues. Trimming at V came to 5 bases and at J to 2 bases, leaving 4 bases not matched to a gene. Germline-derived CDR1 and CDR2 are SGHTA and FQGNSA. CDR3 DNA sequence: TGTGCCAGCAGCGTCAGCGGGGTCACAGATACGCAGTATTTT. Protein sequence: CASSVSGVTDTQYF.

The V and J genes are TRBV11-2 and TRBJ1-5, with unresolved D. The CDR3 length is 13 residues. Germline V lookup: CDR1 SGHAT, CDR2 FQNNGV. V lost 1 base, J lost 5 bases, and 6 bases lay in between. The CDR3 loop reads CASSLGLYQPQHF. For the CDR3, the DNA is TGTGCCAGCAGCTTAGGTCTTTATCAGCCCCAGCATTTT.

This clone has only a few counts. The chain couples TRBV6-1 to TRBJ2-3; 9 bases map to TRBD1. After removal of 3 bases from V and 2 bases from J, the junction contained 3 bases not matched to a gene. The germline gives CDR1 MNHNS, CDR2 SASEGT. The CDR3 is 15 residues long. The CDR3 nucleotides read TGTGCCAGCAGTGAGGACAGGGGAGCCACAGATACGCAGTATTTT. This codes for CASSEDRGATDTQYF.